The 15 T cell receptor beta chains below come from one sample, sequenced in a study of blood T cells in healthy people across ages. Alongside a J-beta primer mix, a sample-barcoded 5' primer served in a second PCR lasting roughly 7 to 12 cycles. TCRdb called the 5' RACE reads again in MiXCR, with one record for every CDR3 protein. The sample contains hundreds of thousands of distinct CDR3 sequences, approximately 30% of which appear only once. The specimen was blood. These receptors all come from a woman aged 80 or older in good health.

This clonotype was observed a few times. The rearrangement joins TRBV29-1 to TRBJ1-1, with TRBD1 as a possible D gene (5 bases). The V end lost 4 bases, the J end lost 5 bases, and 17 bases lay between the germline ends. The CDR3 is made up of 14 amino acids. Germline CDR1 and CDR2: SQVTM and ANQGSEA. The CDR3 DNA sequence: TGCAGCGTTGTTAACGGGCTTTACAGGACTGAAGCTTTCTTT. It codes for CSVVNGLYRTEAFF. The variable domain in full, with the rest retrieved from reference TRBV29-1 and TRBJ1-1, is SAVISQKPSRDICQRGTSLTIQCQVDSQVTMMFWYRQQPGQSLTLIATANQGSEATYESGFVIDKFPISRPNLTFSTLTVSNMSPEDSSIYLCSVVNGLYRTEAFFGQGTRLTVV.

This clonotype has ten or more counts. The chain combines TRBV7-9 with TRBJ2-7, with 12 bases fitting TRBD1. The CDR3 extends over 15 amino acids. CDR1 and CDR2 (germline): SEHNR, FQNEAQ (reference sequence). J lost 5 bases, V lost 5 bases, and 7 bases had no gene match. CDR3 in amino acids: CASSPPGTGGNEQYF. Written as DNA, the CDR3 is TGTGCCAGCAGCCCACCCGGGACAGGGGGCAACGAGCAGTACTTC.

This clonotype showed up many times. The chain couples TRBV6-2 or TRBV6-3 to TRBJ1-2; 9 bases agree with TRBD1. Trimming took 4 bases from V and 5 from J; bases not matched to a gene: 5. The CDR3 length is 14 residues. Germline V CDR1 and CDR2: MNHEY, SVGEGT. The DNA of the CDR3 is TGTGCCAGCAGTTCGCCCGGGACAGGGTATGGCTACACCTTC. Amino acids: CASSSPGTGYGYTF.

The table lists this clonotype with many counts. The rearrangement links TRBV12-3 or TRBV12-4 to TRBJ2-7; D unresolved. The CDR3 sequence is 12 residues long. V was clipped by 2 bases and J by 7 bases, with 9 bases between them. CDR3 sequence reads: CASSLNGMEQYF. The CDR3, as DNA: TGTGCCAGCAGTTTAAACGGTATGGAGCAGTACTTC.

On this clonotype itself: A much larger clone differs by one base, so this may be a read error. V usage is TRBV28 and J usage is TRBJ2-3; 8 bases are a match to TRBD2. This CDR3 spans 11 amino acids. Looked up from germline, CDR1 is MDHEN and CDR2 is SYDVKM. The CDR3 here is CATGTRNTLYF. CDR3 nucleotides: TGTGCCACCGGGACTAGAAATACGCTGTATTTT.

This clonotype was counted between two and nine times. The chain couples TRBV12-3 or TRBV12-4 to TRBJ1-2; D ambiguous. V lost 3 bases to trimming and J lost 4 bases, with 9 bases between them. The CDR3 covers 13 residues. In DNA form, the CDR3 reads TGTGCCAGCAGTTTTCTAAGTGGCTATGGCTACACCTTC. This translates into CASSFLSGYGYTF.

Turning to this clonotype: A single base separates this from a much larger clone, so it may be a read error. This sequence joins TRBV12-3 or TRBV12-4 and TRBJ1-2, with 12 bases matching TRBD1. This CDR3 is 18 amino acids long. In DNA form, the CDR3 reads TGTGCCGGCAGTTTCGTCCTCTACCCGGGACAGGGGGCAGGGGGCTACACCTTC. Translated, it gives CAGSFVLYPGQGAGGYTF.

There are a few counts of this clonotype. V gene TRBV20-1 combines with J gene TRBJ2-1; 8 nucleotides line up with TRBD1. Trimming took 3 bases from V and 2 from J; bases not matched to a gene: 3. The CDR3 is 14 amino acids. Germline V gene lookup returns CDR1 DFQATT and CDR2 SNEGSKA (reference sequence). In DNA form, the CDR3 reads TGCAGTGCTAGGCCGGGACAGGCCTACAATGAGCAGTTCTTC. Translated: CSARPGQAYNEQFF.

In its sample, this clonotype was seen a few times. V gene TRBV15 combines with J gene TRBJ1-2; D is unclear. This CDR3 has 13 amino acids. The V gene's germline CDR1 is LNHNV and CDR2 YYDKDF (reference sequence). The V end lost 5 bases, the J end lost 4 bases, and 11 bases lay between the germline ends. As DNA, the CDR3 is TGTGCCACCAGCCGAGGCGGACTCTATGGCTACACCTTC. This gives the protein CATSRGGLYGYTF.

In regard to this clonotype: A read error may explain this, as a much larger clone is one base away. V and J are TRBV19 and TRBJ2-4; D remains unclear. The last part of the DNA fits TRBJ2-7 better; the J call may be wrong. In germline, CDR1 is LNHDA, CDR2 SQIVND (reference sequence). This CDR3 contains 13 residues. The CDR3: CASSMGRPYEQYF. In nucleotides, the CDR3 is TGTGCCAGTAGTATGGGCAGACCCTACGAGCAGTACTTC.

Of note for this clonotype: The junction and the germline gene differ at one end; a read error may be behind it. This chain uses TRBV5-6 with TRBJ1-2, with unresolved D. CDR1 SGHDT and CDR2 YYEEEE come from the germline V gene. The CDR3 has 13 amino acids. The chain's CDR3 is CASSLGGPYGCTF. The CDR3 DNA sequence: TGTGCCAGCAGCTTGGGTGGGCCATATGGCTGCACCTTC.

There are a few counts of this clonotype. A much larger clone is a single base away; this may be a read error. The rearrangement uses TRBV20-1 and TRBJ2-4; D uncertain. The J call may be faulty, since TRBJ2-5 better matches the DNA end. Looked up from germline, CDR1 is DFQATT and CDR2 is SNEGSKA (reference sequence). The CDR3 loop spans 14 amino acids. CDR3 sequence reads: CSALHGVVQETQYF. The CDR3 nucleotides read TGCAGTGCTCTCCATGGGGTGGTCCAAGAGACCCAGTACTTC.

This clonotype was recorded at least ten times. This chain connects TRBV7-2 to TRBJ2-1; D gene uncertain. V shed 2 bases and J shed 5 bases, with 7 bases lying between them. CDR3 size: 13 residues. Germline V gene sequence: CDR1 SGHTA, CDR2 FQGNSA. The CDR3 nucleotides read TGTGCCAGCAGCTTAAATGTTAACAATGAGCAGTTCTTC. Its protein is CASSLNVNNEQFF. Complete variable domain (other parts from reference TRBV7-2 and TRBJ2-1): GAGVSQSPSNKVTEKGKDVELRCDPISGHTALYWYRQSLGQGLEFLIYFQGNSAPDKSGLPSDRFSAERTGGSVSTLTIQRTQQEDSAVYLCASSLNVNNEQFFGPGTRLTVL.

J is TRBJ2-7 and V is TRBV6-2 or TRBV6-3, with D possibly matching TRBD2 (6 bases). The V gene lost 6 bases and the J gene lost 2 bases, with 14 bases spanning the gap. Germline-derived CDR1 and CDR2 are MNHEY and SVGEGT. This CDR3 spans 14 amino acids. CDR3 amino acids: CASRTLGGTYEQYF. The CDR3 DNA is TGTGCCAGCAGGACACTGGGGGGAACCTACGAGCAGTACTTC.

This clonotype was found many times. The chain carries TRBV27 and TRBJ1-5; possibly TRBD1 for D (5 bases). The CDR3 contains 17 residues. In germline, CDR1 is MNHEY, CDR2 SMNVEV (reference sequence). V gave up 8 bases and J gave up 1 base, with 21 bases separating them. In DNA, the CDR3 is TGTGCCAGCGGCTTCGTCCTGGGGGAGGGCAGCAATCAGCCCCAGCATTTT. It encodes CASGFVLGEGSNQPQHF.